This T cell receptor (beta chain) was retrieved from a study of monozygotic twins with inflammatory bowel disease. The template switching step added UMIs that contained a 6-nucleotide sample barcode. For both chains, the TCRalpha and TCRbeta cDNA went through two nested PCRs of approximately 17 and 9 cycles. TCRdb re-called the 5' RACE reads and catalogs CDR3 proteins one per entry, DNA excluded. This listing includes 200,000 to 250,000 distinct CDR3 sequences. After skipping T cell sorting, the authors isolated total RNA from whole blood. This CDR3 is 15 amino acids long. The sequenced material came from blood. The V call is TRBV12-3 or TRBV12-4, the J call TRBJ2-7; no DNA is available, so the TRBD1 call from TCRdb remains unchecked. This TCR was recovered from a human donor with ulcerative colitis or Crohn's disease, or a healthy co-twin of an affected twin (not recorded which). CDR3 sequence reads: CASSLVGGGQHEQYF.